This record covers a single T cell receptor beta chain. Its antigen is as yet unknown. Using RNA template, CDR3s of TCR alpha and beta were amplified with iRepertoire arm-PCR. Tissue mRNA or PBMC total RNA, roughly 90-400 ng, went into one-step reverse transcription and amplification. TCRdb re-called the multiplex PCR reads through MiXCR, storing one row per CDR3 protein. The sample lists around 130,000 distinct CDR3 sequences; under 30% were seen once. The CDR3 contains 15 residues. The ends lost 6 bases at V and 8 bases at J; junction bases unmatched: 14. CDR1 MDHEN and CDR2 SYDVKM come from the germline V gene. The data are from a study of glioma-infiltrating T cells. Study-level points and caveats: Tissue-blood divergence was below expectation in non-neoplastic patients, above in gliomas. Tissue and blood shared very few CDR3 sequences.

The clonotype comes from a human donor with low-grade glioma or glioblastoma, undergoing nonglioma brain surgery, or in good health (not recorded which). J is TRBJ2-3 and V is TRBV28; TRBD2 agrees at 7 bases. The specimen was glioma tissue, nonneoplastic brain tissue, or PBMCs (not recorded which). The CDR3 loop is CASSLLAEHRGTQYF. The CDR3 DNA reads TGTGCCAGCAGCCTCCTAGCGGAGCACAGAGGTACGCAGTATTTT.